These 25 T cell receptor beta chains originate from one sample sequenced in a study of Graves' ophthalmopathy and Graves' hyperthyroidism. For repertoire sequencing, the TCR beta CDR3 regions were amplified from RNA transcripts. A first-round RT-PCR used HTBI primers, followed by a second-round multiplex PCR. TCRdb re-derived calls from the multiplex PCR reads in MiXCR, one entry per CDR3 protein. Here the sample spans approximately 480,000 distinct CDR3 sequences, roughly 14% being singletons. The sequencing sample was made of blood. These receptors were collected from a woman in her twenties or thirties with Graves' ophthalmopathy.

This clonotype occurred many times. The chain employs TRBV18 and TRBJ1-2; D unresolved. CDR1 is KGHSH, CDR2 LQKENI, per germline. The CDR3 totals 15 residues. V lost 0 bases to trimming and J lost 6 bases, with 14 bases between them. For the CDR3, the DNA is TGTGCCAGCTCACCACCCAGCAGACCAAAGGATGGCTACACCTTC. This gives the protein CASSPPSRPKDGYTF.

The rearrangement joins TRBV6-1 to TRBJ2-7; D may match TRBD1 or TRBD2 (5 bases each). The length of the CDR3 is 17 residues. V shed 0 bases and J shed 0 bases, with 15 bases lying between them. CDR1 and CDR2 from the germline V gene are MNHNS and SASEGT. The CDR3 coding sequence is TGTGCCAGCAGTGAAGCGCTGGGGACGGGAATCTCCTACGAGCAGTACTTC. This sequence encodes CASSEALGTGISYEQYF.

This clonotype was counted at least ten times. The V gene is TRBV20-1, the J gene TRBJ1-2; 7 nucleotides match TRBD1. Trimming took 0 bases from V and 8 from J; bases not matched to a gene: 12. The germline CDR1 and CDR2 sequences are DFQATT and SNEGSKA (reference sequence). This CDR3 contains 15 residues. The CDR3 DNA sequence: TGCAGTGCTAGAGACCCGGGACAGCCCATGGAGGGCTACACCTTC. This sequence encodes CSARDPGQPMEGYTF.

This clonotype was seen repeatedly, ten times or more. CDR3 amino acids: CASSPSGQGAREAFF. As DNA, the CDR3 is TGTGCCAGCAGCCCATCTGGACAGGGGGCGAGAGAAGCTTTCTTT. This sequence joins TRBV6-1 and TRBJ1-1, with 11 bases matching TRBD1. The CDR3 contains 15 residues. Germline V CDR1 and CDR2: MNHNS, SASEGT. V was pared by 6 bases and J by 8 bases, with 11 bases of the junction left unmatched.

This clonotype was counted many times. V is TRBV29-1 and J is TRBJ1-2, with 7 positions matching TRBD1. CDR3 length: 15 amino acids. V was clipped by 0 bases and J by 4 bases; unmatched bases: 8. The germline V gene has CDR1 SQVTM and CDR2 ANQGSEA. The CDR3 is CSVEDQGVGGYGYTF. CDR3 DNA: TGCAGCGTTGAAGATCAGGGGGTAGGCGGCTATGGCTACACCTTC.

The chain couples TRBV9 to TRBJ2-2; 14 positions match TRBD2. The CDR3 extends over 17 amino acids. The V gene end was trimmed by 3 bases and the J gene end by 6 bases; junction bases not matched to a gene: 7. Looked up from germline, CDR1 is SGDLS and CDR2 is YYNGEE. The chain's CDR3 is CASSAGGLAGAPGELFF. The CDR3 region has the DNA TGTGCCAGCAGCGCTGGGGGACTAGCGGGAGCCCCCGGGGAGCTGTTTTTT.

J is TRBJ2-2 and V is TRBV4-1; 11 bases match TRBD1. Germline CDR1 reads MGHRA; CDR2 reads YSYEKL. V lost 3 bases to trimming and J lost 3 bases; unmatched junction nucleotides: 3. There are 16 residues in the CDR3. The CDR3 DNA reads as TGCGCCAGCAGCCACCCGGGACAGGGGGACACCGGGGAGCTGTTTTTT. Protein sequence: CASSHPGQGDTGELFF.

Regarding this clonotype: It is likely a read error, because the conserved phenylalanine at the end of the CDR3 is missing. V and J are TRBV27 and TRBJ1-1; 9 nucleotides match TRBD1. Germline V lookup: CDR1 MNHEY, CDR2 SMNVEV (reference sequence). CDR3 size: 14 residues. Trimming took 5 bases from V and 1 from J; bases not matched to a gene: 2. The CDR3 region is CASSPTGGNTEAFL. The DNA of the CDR3 is TGTGCCAGCAGTCCGACAGGGGGGAACACTGAAGCTTTCCTT.

This clonotype has at least ten counts. CDR3 sequence: CASSVRNFGGYEQYF. CDR3 nucleotide sequence: TGTGCCAGCAGTGTCAGGAACTTCGGAGGCTACGAGCAGTACTTC. V and J are TRBV6-1 and TRBJ2-7; D perhaps matches TRBD2 (5 bases). The CDR3 spans 15 residues. Germline V gene data show CDR1 as MNHNS and CDR2 as SASEGT. V lost 4 bases and J 3 bases, leaving 16 bases between the germline ends.

Many counts were recorded for this clonotype. The chain carries TRBV11-1 and TRBJ1-3, with D maybe TRBD1 (6 bases). V shed 6 bases and J shed 4 bases, with 19 bases lying between them. CDR1 and CDR2 (germline): SGHAT, FQDESV (reference sequence). This CDR3 has 16 residues. CDR3 DNA sequence: TGTGCCAGCAGACGCATCGAACAGGGCGCGGGAAACACCATATATTTT. This codes for CASRRIEQGAGNTIYF.

This clonotype showed up many times. This sequence joins TRBV7-8 and TRBJ1-5, with D tentatively TRBD1 (5 bases). Germline V gene sequence: CDR1 SGHVS, CDR2 FQNEAQ. V lost 1 base, J lost 5 bases, and 12 bases lay in between. The CDR3 has 15 residues. The CDR3 sequence: CASSLGGRMDQPQHF. CDR3 sequence (DNA): TGTGCCAGCAGCTTAGGGGGGAGGATGGATCAGCCCCAGCATTTT.

A few counts support this clonotype. The rearrangement links TRBV7-9 to TRBJ2-5; unclear D gene. CDR3 length equals 14 residues. V was cut by 0 bases and J by 5 bases, with 10 bases left in between. Germline CDR1 and CDR2: SEHNR and FQNEAQ (reference sequence). The CDR3 sequence: CASSLASRWETQYF. In nucleotides, the CDR3 is TGTGCCAGCAGCTTAGCTAGCCGGTGGGAGACCCAGTACTTC.

The chain carries TRBV13 and TRBJ2-7, with 11 bases aligning to TRBD2. The CDR3 runs to 20 residues. V shed 5 bases and J 1 base; nucleotides not matched to a gene: 19. Germline CDR1 is PRHDT and CDR2 is FYEKMQ (reference sequence). The CDR3 reads CASSPLSASGRSRRSYEQYF. The CDR3 region has the DNA TGTGCCAGCAGCCCCCTATCAGCTAGCGGGAGGTCGAGACGTTCCTACGAGCAGTACTTC.

This clonotype was picked up many times. V and J are TRBV19 and TRBJ1-6; D not resolved. The CDR3 is made up of 16 amino acids. V gave up 4 bases and J gave up 8 bases, with 18 bases separating them. Germline lookup yields CDR1 LNHDA and CDR2 SQIVND (reference sequence). The CDR3 DNA reads as TGTGCCAGTAGTACAACCCGTCGGGGTAAGGATTCACCCCTCCACTTT. It yields the protein CASSTTRRGKDSPLHF.

This clonotype was counted at least ten times. This chain joins TRBV24-1 and TRBJ1-2; D gene uncertain. The germline V gene encodes CDR1 KGHDR and CDR2 SFDVKD. V was trimmed by 1 base and J by 10 bases, leaving 9 bases between them. The CDR3 totals 12 residues. The chain's CDR3 is CATSDLGHDYTF. CDR3 coding DNA: TGTGCCACCAGTGATTTAGGTCATGACTACACCTTC.

This clonotype came up many times. This chain links TRBV29-1 with TRBJ1-1, with a tentative D call TRBD1 (6 bases). From germline, CDR1 is SQVTM and CDR2 ANQGSEA. This CDR3 region has 12 residues. CDR3 amino acids: CSLQGVGTEAFF. In nucleotides, the CDR3 is TGCAGTCTACAGGGAGTGGGCACTGAAGCTTTCTTT.

At least ten counts were recorded for this clonotype. V is TRBV28 and J is TRBJ2-2; TRBD1 might be the D (5 bases). V gave up 11 bases and J gave up 3 bases, with 13 bases separating them. The germline CDR1 and CDR2 sequences are MDHEN and SYDVKM. The CDR3 runs 13 residues. The CDR3 loop is CAGRLGDTGELFF. The DNA for the CDR3 is TGTGCCGGCCGTTTAGGGGACACCGGGGAGCTGTTTTTT.

This clonotype was observed a few times. The chain uses TRBV6-1 and TRBJ2-7; 9 nucleotides line up with TRBD1. The ends lost 8 bases at V and 0 bases at J; junction bases unmatched: 5. This CDR3 spans 14 amino acids. CDR1 and CDR2 (germline): MNHNS, SASEGT. The CDR3 nucleotides read TGTGCCAGCGTCCGGGACAGGGTCTCCTACGAGCAGTACTTC. Residues: CASVRDRVSYEQYF.

This clonotype was counted many times. The rearrangement uses TRBV6-5 and TRBJ2-5; possible D gene TRBD2, 6 bases. This CDR3 spans 14 amino acids. In germline, CDR1 is MNHEY, CDR2 SVGAGI. Trimming left V 0 bases short and J 6 bases short, with 11 bases between. Written as DNA, the CDR3 is TGTGCCAGCAGTTACTCGATTCGGGAGAAGACCCAGTACTTC. Amino acid sequence: CASSYSIREKTQYF.

Ten or more counts support this clonotype. The chain recombines TRBV6-1 with TRBJ2-7, with D maybe TRBD1 (5 bases). Trimming stripped 6 bases from V and 0 bases from J, with 9 bases between. This CDR3 is built from 13 residues. Germline V lookup: CDR1 MNHNS, CDR2 SASEGT. CDR3 sequence reads: CASRPDNSYEQYF. CDR3 nucleotide sequence: TGTGCCAGCAGACCGGACAACTCCTACGAGCAGTACTTC.

This clonotype was observed a handful of times. This may arise from a read error, as a much more abundant clone is one base away. This rearrangement joins TRBV7-3 to TRBJ2-5; 7 bases are shared with TRBD1. CDR1 SGHTA and CDR2 FQGTGA come from the germline V gene. This CDR3 has 14 amino acids. CDR3: CASSPGQYQETKYF. In nucleotides, the CDR3 is TGTGCCAGCAGCCCGGGACAGTACCAAGAGACCAAGTACTTC.

This clonotype was detected only a few times. This rearrangement joins TRBV4-2 to TRBJ2-4, with D maybe TRBD2 (6 bases). The CDR3 extends over 20 amino acids. The V gene's germline CDR1 is LGHNA and CDR2 YNFKEQ. V shed 6 bases and J shed 0 bases, with 27 bases lying between them. In nucleotides, the CDR3 is TGTGCCAGCAGTCTCAACCTCCGGGCTAGCGAAGTCCTAGCCAAAAACATTCAGTACTTC. Protein: CASSLNLRASEVLAKNIQYF.

This clonotype was seen at least ten times. J is TRBJ2-5 and V is TRBV12-3 or TRBV12-4; D unclear. V lost 0 bases and J lost 1, with 6 bases in between. This CDR3 comprises 14 residues. The CDR3 spells CASSLADPQETQYF. Written as DNA, the CDR3 is TGTGCCAGCAGTTTAGCGGACCCCCAAGAGACCCAGTACTTC.

This clonotype was detected many times. The chain is built from TRBV12-3 or TRBV12-4 and TRBJ2-7; TRBD1 aligns across 9 bases. Trimming cost V 6 bases and J 6 bases; bases outside gene matches: 9. This CDR3 is built from 14 residues. CDR3 residues: CASRPGTGQSEQYF. DNA for the CDR3: TGTGCCAGCAGACCCGGGACAGGGCAGTCCGAGCAGTACTTC.

The chain links TRBV19 to TRBJ2-5, with D perhaps TRBD1 or TRBD2 (5 bases each). Germline CDR1 and CDR2: LNHDA and SQIVND (reference sequence). This CDR3 comprises 15 residues. V lost 7 bases, J lost 1 base, and 16 bases lay in between. CDR3: CASKTTGRSQETQYF. The CDR3 DNA reads TGTGCCAGTAAAACGACGGGACGGAGCCAAGAGACCCAGTACTTC.